Sequencing of this T cell receptor (beta chain) was carried out in a study of T-cell memory formation after mild COVID-19. Study-level points and caveats: Among clones contracting day 15 to 85, CD4/CD8 was balanced, whereas later expanders leaned CD4+.

Germline V gene sequence: CDR1 MNHNY, CDR2 SVGAGI (reference sequence). The CDR3 is 15 amino acids. V lost 5 bases to trimming and J lost 3 bases, with 16 bases between them. TCRdb recomputed calls from the 5' RACE reads with MiXCR, one row per CDR3 protein. The data show 85,000 to 130,000 distinct CDR3 sequences, 11% seen once. This clonotype was picked up a small number of times. Its specificity is unknown. This clonotype was sampled from a man aged 18-30 years who had mild COVID-19 (a few samples of this study predate the infection). Cell type and time point are not known. This chain uses TRBV6-6 with TRBJ1-1; D not certain. The source material was PBMCs or a T cell subset sorted from them (not recorded which). This CDR3 is CASSLHGRSDTEAFF. The CDR3 nucleotides read TGTGCCAGCAGTCTTCACGGGAGATCGGACACTGAAGCTTTCTTT.